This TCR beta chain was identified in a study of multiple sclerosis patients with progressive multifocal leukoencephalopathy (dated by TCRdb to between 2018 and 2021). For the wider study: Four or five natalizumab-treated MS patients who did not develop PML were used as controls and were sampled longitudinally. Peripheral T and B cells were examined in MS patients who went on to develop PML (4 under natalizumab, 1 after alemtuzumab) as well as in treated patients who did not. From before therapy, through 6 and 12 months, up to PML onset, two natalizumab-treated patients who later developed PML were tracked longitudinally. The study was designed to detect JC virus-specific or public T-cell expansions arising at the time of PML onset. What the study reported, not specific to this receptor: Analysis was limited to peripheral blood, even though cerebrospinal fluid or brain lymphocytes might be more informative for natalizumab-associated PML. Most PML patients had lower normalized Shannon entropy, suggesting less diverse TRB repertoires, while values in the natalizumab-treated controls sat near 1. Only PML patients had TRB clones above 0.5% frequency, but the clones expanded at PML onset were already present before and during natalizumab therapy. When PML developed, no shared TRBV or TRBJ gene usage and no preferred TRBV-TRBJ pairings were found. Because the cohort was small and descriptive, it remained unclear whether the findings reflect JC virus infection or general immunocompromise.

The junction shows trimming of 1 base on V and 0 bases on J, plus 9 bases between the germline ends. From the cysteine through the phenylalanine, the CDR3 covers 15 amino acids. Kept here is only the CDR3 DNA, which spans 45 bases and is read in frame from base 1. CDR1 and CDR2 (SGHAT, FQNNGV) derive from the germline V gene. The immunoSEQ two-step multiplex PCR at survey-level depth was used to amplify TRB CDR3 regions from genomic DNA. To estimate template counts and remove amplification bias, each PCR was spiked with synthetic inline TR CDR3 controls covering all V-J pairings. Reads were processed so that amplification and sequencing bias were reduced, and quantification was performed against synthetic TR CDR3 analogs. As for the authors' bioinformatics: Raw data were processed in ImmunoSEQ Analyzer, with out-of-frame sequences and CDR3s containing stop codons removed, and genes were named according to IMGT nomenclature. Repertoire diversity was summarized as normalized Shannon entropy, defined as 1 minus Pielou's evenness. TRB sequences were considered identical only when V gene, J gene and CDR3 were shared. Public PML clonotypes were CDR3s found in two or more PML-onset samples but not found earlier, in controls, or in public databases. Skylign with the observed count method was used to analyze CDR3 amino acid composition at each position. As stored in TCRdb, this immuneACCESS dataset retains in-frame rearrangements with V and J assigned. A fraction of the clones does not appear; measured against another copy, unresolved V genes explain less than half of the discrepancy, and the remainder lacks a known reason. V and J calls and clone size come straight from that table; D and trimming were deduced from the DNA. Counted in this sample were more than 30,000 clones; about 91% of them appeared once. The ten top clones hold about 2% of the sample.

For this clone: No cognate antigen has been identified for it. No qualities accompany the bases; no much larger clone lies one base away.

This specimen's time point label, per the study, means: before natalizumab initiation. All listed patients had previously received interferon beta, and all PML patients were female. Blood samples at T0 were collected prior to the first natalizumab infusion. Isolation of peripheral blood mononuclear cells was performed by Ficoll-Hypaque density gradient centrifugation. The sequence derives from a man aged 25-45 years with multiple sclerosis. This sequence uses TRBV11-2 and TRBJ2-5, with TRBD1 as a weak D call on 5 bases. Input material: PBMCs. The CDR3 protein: CASSLAGMYQETQYF. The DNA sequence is TGTGCCAGCAGCTTAGCAGGGATGTACCAAGAGACCCAGTACTTC.